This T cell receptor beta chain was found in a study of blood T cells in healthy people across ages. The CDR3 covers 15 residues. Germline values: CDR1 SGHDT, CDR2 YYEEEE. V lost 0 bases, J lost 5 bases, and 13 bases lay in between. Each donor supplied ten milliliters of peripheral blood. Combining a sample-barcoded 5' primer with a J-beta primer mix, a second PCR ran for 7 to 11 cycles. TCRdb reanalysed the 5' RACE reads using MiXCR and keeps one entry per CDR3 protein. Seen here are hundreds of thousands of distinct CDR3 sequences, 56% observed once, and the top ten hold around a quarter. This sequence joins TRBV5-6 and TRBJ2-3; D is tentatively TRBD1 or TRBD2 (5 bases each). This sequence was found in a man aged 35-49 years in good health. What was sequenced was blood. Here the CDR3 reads CASSLGPADIDTQYF. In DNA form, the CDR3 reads TGTGCCAGCAGCTTGGGACCAGCGGACATAGATACGCAGTATTTT.